This T cell receptor beta chain was retrieved from a study of cytomegalovirus exposure and HLA in healthy donors. Overall study results and limits: Relative to equally common others, HLA-associated TCR beta chains showed greater clonal expansion in a later analysis. Earlier analysis looked at TCR beta V segments, and most were productive about 90% or about 30% of the time. Specificity for CMV antigens was confirmed in vitro for a few of the CMV-associated chains. An analysis that came later showed most CMV-associated TCR beta chains appearing HLA-restricted.

Turning to this clone: Its antigen is as yet unknown. The junction and the germline gene differ at one end; a read error may be behind it.

Germline CDR1 and CDR2: MNHNS and SASEGT. This CDR3 contains 17 residues. PCR employed 60 Vbeta and 13 Jbeta primers. Method: immunoSEQ multiplex PCR; TCRdb's copy keeps in-frame clones and lacks some. The repertoire holds about 110,000 clones, with about three quarters as singletons. The origin of this receptor is a man younger than 40 in good health and CMV-seronegative. The specimen was PBMCs. The chain joins TRBV6-1 to TRBJ2-2; a possible D gene is TRBD2 (6 bases). The CDR3 reads CASSEPGGTANTRELFF. The CDR3 bases are TGTGCCAGCAGTGAACCTGGCGGGACGGCGAACACCAGGGAGCTGTTTTTT.